The 8 T cell receptor beta chains in this list originate from one sample, sequenced in a study of T cell responses to AZD1222 COVID-19 vaccine. Measured with immunoSEQ multiplex PCR; TCRdb has only the in-frame clones, and not every one. The sample shows approximately 190,000 clones, about nine tenths of them seen only once. The specimen was peripheral blood, collected on day 0 of AZD1222 vaccination. The receptors shown here come from an adult in good health.

The chain is built from TRBV19 and TRBJ2-3; no clear D. Germline assignment: CDR1 LNHDA and CDR2 SQIVND (reference sequence). V lost 5 bases and J 0 bases, leaving 9 bases between the germline ends. There are 14 residues in the CDR3. CDR3 sequence: CASSPSTSTDTQYF. The CDR3, as DNA: TGTGCCAGTAGTCCTTCGACAAGCACAGATACGCAGTATTTT.

J is TRBJ1-2 and V is TRBV25-1; 7 bases agree with TRBD1. V dropped 0 bases and J dropped 4; count of bases not matched to a gene: 2. Germline assignment: CDR1 MGHDK and CDR2 SYGVNS. The CDR3 spans 14 residues. CDR3 region: CASSEYRDSYGYTF. The CDR3 coding sequence is TGTGCCAGCAGTGAATACCGGGACAGCTATGGCTACACCTTC.

The gene calls are TRBV20-1 and TRBJ1-6; D is possibly TRBD1 (5 bases). Germline-derived CDR1 and CDR2 are DFQATT and SNEGSKA (reference sequence). V was trimmed by 3 bases and J by 6 bases, leaving 12 bases between them. The CDR3 sequence is 14 residues long. The CDR3 DNA sequence: TGCAGTGCTAGTGGGCAGGGCTCTAATTCACCCCTCCACTTT. It translates to CSASGQGSNSPLHF.

V gene TRBV28 combines with J gene TRBJ2-7, with unresolved D. Trimming took off 4 bases at V and 9 bases at J, with 16 bases between the two ends. Germline V gives CDR1 MDHEN, CDR2 SYDVKM. The length of the CDR3 is 13 residues. The DNA for the CDR3 is TGTGCCAGCAGTTCCCTCCTGTCAGAGTCGCAGTACTTC. The encoded protein is CASSSLLSESQYF.

The chain uses TRBV6-5 and TRBJ1-2, with TRBD1 matching over 10 bases. The CDR3 has 14 amino acids. With V trimmed by 6 bases and J by 8 bases, 9 bases remained unmatched. The V gene's germline CDR1 is MNHEY and CDR2 SVGAGI. CDR3 loop: CASRKGQGGVGYTF. The CDR3 DNA reads as TGTGCCAGCAGAAAAGGACAGGGGGGGGTCGGCTACACCTTC.

The chain combines TRBV9 with TRBJ1-1; weak D call: TRBD1 (5 bases). The ends were cut back, 0 bases at V and 0 bases at J, with 9 bases in the middle. CDR1 is SGDLS and CDR2 is YYNGEE in the germline V gene. This CDR3 comprises 15 residues. CDR3 nucleotides: TGTGCCAGCAGCGTAGTGTCAGGGTTGAACACTGAAGCTTTCTTT. It translates to CASSVVSGLNTEAFF. The complete variable domain, with remaining parts taken from reference TRBV9 and TRBJ1-1, reads DSGVTQTPKHLITATGQRVTLRCSPRSGDLSVYWYQQSLDQGLQFLIQYYNGEERAKGNILERFSAQQFPDLHSELNLSSLELGDSALYFCASSVVSGLNTEAFFGQGTRLTVV.

The chain links TRBV5-1 to TRBJ2-2; TRBD1 aligns across 7 bases. Germline V CDR1 and CDR2: SGHRS, YFSETQ. V trimming: 5 bases; J trimming: 5 bases; junction bases outside the gene matches: 9. This CDR3 is 15 amino acids long. The CDR3 loop is CASSTDRVRTGELFF. The CDR3 DNA follows: TGCGCCAGCAGTACCGACAGGGTACGAACCGGGGAGCTGTTTTTT.

This clone was detected once. CDR3 in DNA: TGTGCCAGCAGTGAGTACAGGGGGTTAAATGGCTACACCTTC. It is translated as CASSEYRGLNGYTF. The chain employs TRBV2 and TRBJ1-2, with 8 positions matching TRBD1. The trim removed 3 bases at V and 6 bases at J, leaving 6 bases unmatched. Germline V gene data show CDR1 as SNHLY and CDR2 as FYNNEI. The CDR3 is 14 amino acids.